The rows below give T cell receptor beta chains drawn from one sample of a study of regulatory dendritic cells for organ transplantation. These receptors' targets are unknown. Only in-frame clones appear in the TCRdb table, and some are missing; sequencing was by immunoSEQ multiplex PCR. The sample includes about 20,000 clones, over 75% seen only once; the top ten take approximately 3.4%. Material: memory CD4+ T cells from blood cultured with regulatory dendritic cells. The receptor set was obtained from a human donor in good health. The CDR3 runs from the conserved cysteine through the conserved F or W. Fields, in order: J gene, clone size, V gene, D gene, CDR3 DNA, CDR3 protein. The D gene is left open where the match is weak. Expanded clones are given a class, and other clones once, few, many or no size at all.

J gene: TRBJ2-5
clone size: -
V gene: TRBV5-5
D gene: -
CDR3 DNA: TGTGCCAGCAGCGGTGTGGGGAATCCCTCTACGGAGACCCAGTACTTC
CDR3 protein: CASSGVGNPSTETQYF

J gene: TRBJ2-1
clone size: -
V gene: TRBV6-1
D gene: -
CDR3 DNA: TGTGCCAGCAGTGAAAGGCAGGCGACCTACAATGAGCAGTTCTTC
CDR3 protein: CASSERQATYNEQFF

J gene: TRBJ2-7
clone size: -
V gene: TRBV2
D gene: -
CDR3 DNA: TGTGCCAGCAGTGAAGGACGGTCCTACTCCTACGAGCAGTACTTC
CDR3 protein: CASSEGRSYSYEQYF

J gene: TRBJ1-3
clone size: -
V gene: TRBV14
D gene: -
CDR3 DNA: TGTGCCAGCAGCCAAGGTTTCGGGGGTCGGACCATATATTTT
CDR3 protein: CASSQGFGGRTIYF

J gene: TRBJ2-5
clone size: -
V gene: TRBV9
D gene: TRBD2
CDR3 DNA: TGTGCCAGCAGCGCACGGGAGGGCGAAGAGACCCAGTACTTC
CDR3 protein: CASSAREGEETQYF

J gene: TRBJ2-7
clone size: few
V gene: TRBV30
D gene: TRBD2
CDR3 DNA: TGTGCCTGGCGGACTAGCGGGAGTCCCTACGAGCAGTACTTC
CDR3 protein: CAWRTSGSPYEQYF

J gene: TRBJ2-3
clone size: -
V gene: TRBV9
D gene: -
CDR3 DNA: TGTGCCAGCAGCGTTGGTCGGACGGCACTGAGCACAGATACGCAGTATTTT
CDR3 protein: CASSVGRTALSTDTQYF

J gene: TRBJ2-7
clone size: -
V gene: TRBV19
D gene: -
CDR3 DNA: TGTGCCGTAGCGAGGGGGATCGCGTACGAGCAGTACTTC
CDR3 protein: CAVARGIAYEQYF

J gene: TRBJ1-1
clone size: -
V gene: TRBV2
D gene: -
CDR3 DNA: TGTGCCAGCAGTGTCCAGGCGGGGAACACTGAAGCTTTCTTT
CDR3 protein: CASSVQAGNTEAFF

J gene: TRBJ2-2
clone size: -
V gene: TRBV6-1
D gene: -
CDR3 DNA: TGTGCCAGCAGTGAAGGAGGGGGTGGGGCCGGGGAGCTGTTTTTT
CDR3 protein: CASSEGGGGAGELFF

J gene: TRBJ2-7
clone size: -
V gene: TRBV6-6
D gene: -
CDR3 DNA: TGTGCCAGCAGTTACAGGAGTGGGGGATCCTACGAGCAGTACTTC
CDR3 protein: CASSYRSGGSYEQYF

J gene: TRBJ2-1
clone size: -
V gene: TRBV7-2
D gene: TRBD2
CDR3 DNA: TGTGCCAGCAGCCAGGTAGCGGGAGACATCAATGAGCAGTTCTTC
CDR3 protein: CASSQVAGDINEQFF

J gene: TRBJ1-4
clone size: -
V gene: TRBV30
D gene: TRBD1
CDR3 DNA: TGTGCCTGGAGTCAGGGGGTGGGTGAAAAACTGTTTTTT
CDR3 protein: CAWSQGVGEKLFF

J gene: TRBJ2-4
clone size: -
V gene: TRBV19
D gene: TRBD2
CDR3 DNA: TGTGCCAGTAGTATCGGACTAGCGGCGGGAAAAAACATTCAGTACTTC
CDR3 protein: CASSIGLAAGKNIQYF

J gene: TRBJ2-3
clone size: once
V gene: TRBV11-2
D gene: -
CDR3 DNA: TGTGCCAGCAGCCCGGACGCTACGCAGTATTTT
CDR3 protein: CASSPDATQYF

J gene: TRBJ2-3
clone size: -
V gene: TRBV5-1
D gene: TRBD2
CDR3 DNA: TGCGCCAGCAGCCCAGGACTAGCGGGAGAGGGGGGAGATACGCAGTATTTT
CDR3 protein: CASSPGLAGEGGDTQYF

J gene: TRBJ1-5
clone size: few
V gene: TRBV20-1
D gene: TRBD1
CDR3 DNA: TGCAGTGCCCCGACAGGGGGCATCCAGCATTTT
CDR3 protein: CSAPTGGIQHF

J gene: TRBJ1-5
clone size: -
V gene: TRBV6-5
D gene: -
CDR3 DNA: TGTGCCAGCACCAAGGGCAATCAGCCCCAGCATTTT
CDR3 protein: CASTKGNQPQHF

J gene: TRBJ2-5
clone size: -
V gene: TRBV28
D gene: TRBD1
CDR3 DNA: TGTGCCAGCAGTTCGATTAGACAGGGTGGTGTGGAGACCCAGTACTTC
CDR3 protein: CASSSIRQGGVETQYF

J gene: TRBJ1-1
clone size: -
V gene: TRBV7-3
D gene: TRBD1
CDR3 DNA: TGTGCCAGCCGACAGGGAAAGTTGAACACTGAAGCTTTCTTT
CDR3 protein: CASRQGKLNTEAFF

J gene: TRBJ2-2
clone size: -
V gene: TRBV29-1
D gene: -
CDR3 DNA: TGCAGCGTTGAGGTCGGGAGCCACACCGGGGAGCTGTTTTTT
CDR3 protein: CSVEVGSHTGELFF

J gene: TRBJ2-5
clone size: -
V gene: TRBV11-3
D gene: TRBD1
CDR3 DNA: TGTGCCAGCAGCTTAGGACAGGGAGAGACCCAGTACTTC
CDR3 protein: CASSLGQGETQYF

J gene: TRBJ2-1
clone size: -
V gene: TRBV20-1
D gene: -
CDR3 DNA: TGCAGTGCTAGACAAAACAATGAGCAGTTCTTC
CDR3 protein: CSARQNNEQFF

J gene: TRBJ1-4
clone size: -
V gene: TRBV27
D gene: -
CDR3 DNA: TGTGCCAGCAGTCAGAGATCAACTAATGAAAAACTGTTTTTT
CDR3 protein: CASSQRSTNEKLFF

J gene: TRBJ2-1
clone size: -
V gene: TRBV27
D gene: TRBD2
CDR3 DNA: TGTGCCAGCAGGCAAAGACTAGCTTGGGTTAATGAGCAGTTCTTC
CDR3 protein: CASRQRLAWVNEQFF

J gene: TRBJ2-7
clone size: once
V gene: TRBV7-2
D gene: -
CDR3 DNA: TGTGCCAGCAGCTCTGTACGGGGATACGAGCAGTACTTC
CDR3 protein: CASSSVRGYEQYF

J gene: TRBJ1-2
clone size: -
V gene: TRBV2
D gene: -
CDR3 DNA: TGTGCCAGCAGTGAAGCCGGGCAGGGTGGGGGCTACACCTTC
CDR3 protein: CASSEAGQGGGYTF

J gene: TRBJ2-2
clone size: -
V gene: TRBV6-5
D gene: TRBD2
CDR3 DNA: TGTGCCAGCAGCCGGACTAGCGGGACCACCGGGGAGCTGTTTTTT
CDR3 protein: CASSRTSGTTGELFF

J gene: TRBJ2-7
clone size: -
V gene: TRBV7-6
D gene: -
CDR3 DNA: TGTGCCAGCAGCTTAGTCGCTTCGGGGTTCTACGAGCAGTACTTC
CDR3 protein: CASSLVASGFYEQYF

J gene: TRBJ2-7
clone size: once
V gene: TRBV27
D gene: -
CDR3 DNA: TGTGCCAGCAACCTACGACAAGGGTACGAGCAGTACTTC
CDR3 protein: CASNLRQGYEQYF

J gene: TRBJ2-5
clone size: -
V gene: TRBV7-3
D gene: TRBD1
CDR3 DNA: TGTGCCAGCAGCTTAGGGGACAGTGGAGAGACCCAGTACTTC
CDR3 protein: CASSLGDSGETQYF

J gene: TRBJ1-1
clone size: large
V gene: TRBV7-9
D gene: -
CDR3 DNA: TGTGCCAGCAGCTTAGGGTCCACAGGGATAGCTTTCTTT
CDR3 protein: CASSLGSTGIAFF

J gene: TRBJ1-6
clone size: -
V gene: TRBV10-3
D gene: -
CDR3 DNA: TGTGCCATCAGTGAGACCGGCTATAGACAGAATAATTCACCCCTCCACTTT
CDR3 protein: CAISETGYRQNNSPLHF

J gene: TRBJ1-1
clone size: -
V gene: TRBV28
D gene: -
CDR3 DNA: TGTGCCAGCCGGATCAACACTGAAGCTTTCTTT
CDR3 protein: CASRINTEAFF

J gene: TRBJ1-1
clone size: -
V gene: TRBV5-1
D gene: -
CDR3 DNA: TGCGCCAGCAGCTCCCGACAGGACACTGAAGCTTTCTTT
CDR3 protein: CASSSRQDTEAFF

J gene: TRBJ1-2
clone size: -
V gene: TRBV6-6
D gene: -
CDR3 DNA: TGTGCCAGCAGTTCCGCGGGGGAAATTTACCCGAATGGCTACACCTTC
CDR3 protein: CASSSAGEIYPNGYTF

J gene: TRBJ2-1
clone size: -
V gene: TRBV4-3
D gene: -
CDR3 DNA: TGCGCCAGCAGCAAGGCCCTCGGGACGGGCTACAATGAGCAGTTCTTC
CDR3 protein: CASSKALGTGYNEQFF

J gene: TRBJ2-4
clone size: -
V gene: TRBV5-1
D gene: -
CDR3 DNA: TGCGCCAGCAGCTTGACCGGGCAAGAAAACATTCAGTACTTC
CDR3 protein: CASSLTGQENIQYF

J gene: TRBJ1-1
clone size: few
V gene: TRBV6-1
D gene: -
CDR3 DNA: TGTGCCAGCAGTGGAGGGGGGAGCGGCAGGGGAGGCACTGAAGCTTTCTTT
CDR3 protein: CASSGGGSGRGGTEAFF

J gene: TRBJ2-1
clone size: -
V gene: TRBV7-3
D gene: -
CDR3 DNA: TGTGCCAGCAGCTTAACCCCCGGGTCCTACAATGAGCAGTTCTTC
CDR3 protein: CASSLTPGSYNEQFF

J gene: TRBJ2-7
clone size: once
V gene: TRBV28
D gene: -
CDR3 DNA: TGTGCCAGCAGTTTCCCCAGGGACACCCGGGGAGGAGGCGAGCAGTACTTC
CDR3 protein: CASSFPRDTRGGGEQYF

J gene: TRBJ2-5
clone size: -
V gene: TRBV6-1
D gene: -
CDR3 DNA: TGTGCCAGCAGTGAAGCTTGGGGCGGAGAGACCCAGTACTTC
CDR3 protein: CASSEAWGGETQYF